This entry lists 9 T cell receptor beta chains sequenced from one sample in a study of blood T cells in healthy people across ages. PCR was performed a second time for roughly 7 to 11 cycles using a sample-barcoded 5' primer and a J-beta primer mix. Using its own MiXCR run on the 5' RACE reads, TCRdb lists one record per CDR3 protein. The sample contains more than 750,000 distinct CDR3 sequences, 29% of which appear only once. The same data also contributed to another study, on T cells of mothers and their children.

The sequenced sample was blood. Receptors originate from a woman between 40 and 50 years old in good health.

This sequence joins TRBV29-1 and TRBJ2-1; D possibly corresponds to TRBD2 (6 bases). The length of the CDR3 is 12 residues. Per germline, CDR1 SQVTM and CDR2 ANQGSEA. Trimming removed 6 bases from V and 3 bases from J, with 9 bases in between. CDR3 sequence reads: CSVGLLYNEQFF. The CDR3 coding sequence is TGCAGCGTGGGACTGCTCTACAATGAGCAGTTCTTC.

The CDR3 nucleotides are TGCGCCAGCAGCGGGGCGGGCAGCCATGGCTACACCTTC. This encodes CASSGAGSHGYTF. This chain links TRBV5-1 with TRBJ1-2, with TRBD1 as a possible D gene (5 bases). Germline lookup yields CDR1 SGHRS and CDR2 YFSETQ. V was clipped by 4 bases and J by 6 bases, with 13 bases between them. The CDR3 covers 13 residues.

This clonotype occurred a few times. This rearrangement joins TRBV12-3 or TRBV12-4 to TRBJ1-4; 8 bases agree with TRBD1. J was trimmed by 8 bases and V by 6 bases; bases with no gene match: 11. This CDR3 spans 15 amino acids. The CDR3 protein is CASSRTGTGREKLFF. The CDR3 DNA follows: TGTGCCAGCAGCAGAACCGGGACAGGTAGAGAAAAACTGTTTTTT.

This clonotype showed up many times. V gene TRBV7-2 combines with J gene TRBJ1-2; D is perhaps TRBD1 (5 bases). The CDR3 runs to 15 residues. Germline CDR1 and CDR2: SGHTA and FQGNSA. V lost 1 base, J lost 3 bases, and 12 bases lay in between. This chain's CDR3 is CASSLGQGLDYGYTF. The DNA of the CDR3 is TGTGCCAGCAGCTTAGGGCAGGGCCTCGACTATGGCTACACCTTC.

The V gene is TRBV12-3 or TRBV12-4, the J gene TRBJ1-1; D is unclear. This CDR3 contains 13 residues. Trimming pared 4 bases from V and 3 bases from J, leaving 9 bases between. The CDR3 region has the DNA TGTGCCAGCAGTTCCAGGAGGGACACTGAAGCTTTCTTT. Its protein product is CASSSRRDTEAFF.

As regards this clonotype: A much larger clone differs by one base, so this may be a read error. V gene TRBV5-1 combines with J gene TRBJ2-5; possibly TRBD1 for D (5 bases). The J call is doubtful: the DNA matches TRBJ2-1 better. Germline lookup yields CDR1 SGHRS and CDR2 YFSETQ. The CDR3 totals 14 residues. DNA of the CDR3: TGCGCCAGCAGCTTGGACAGGCTCCAAGAGACCCAGTTCTTC. Translated: CASSLDRLQETQFF.

This clonotype appeared a few times. Since a much larger clone is just one base distant, this may be a read error. The rearrangement joins TRBV10-3 to TRBJ2-7; D is unresolved. Trimming left V 0 bases short and J 2 bases short, with 11 bases between. This CDR3 has 15 amino acids. In germline, CDR1 is ENHRY, CDR2 SYGVKD. The chain's CDR3 is CAISESRLDPYEQYF. Here the CDR3 DNA reads TGTGCCATCAGTGAGTCGAGGTTGGACCCCTACGAGCAGTACTTC.

This clonotype was observed a few times. The chain employs TRBV18 and TRBJ2-6; no clear D gene. The V and J ends lost 6 bases and 4 bases respectively, with 10 bases between them. The CDR3 loop spans 14 amino acids. Germline V lookup: CDR1 KGHSH, CDR2 LQKENI. The CDR3 DNA follows: TGTGCCAGCTCTCAAACTGCGGGGGCCAACGTCCTGACTTTC. Translated: CASSQTAGANVLTF. The full variable domain, with the rest looked up from reference TRBV18 and TRBJ2-6, is NAGVMQNPRHLVRRRGQEARLRCSPMKGHSHVYWYRQLPEEGLKFMVYLQKENIIDESGMPKERFSAEFPKEGPSILRIQQVVRGDSAAYFCASSQTAGANVLTFGAGSRLTVL.

V usage is TRBV7-9 and J usage is TRBJ1-1; TRBD1 matches at 7 bases. J gave up 3 bases and V 6 bases, and 7 bases lay outside the gene matches. Germline V lookup: CDR1 SEHNR, CDR2 FQNEAQ (reference sequence). The CDR3 has 14 residues. CDR3 sequence: CASSQTGWDTEAFF. The DNA for the CDR3 is TGTGCCAGCAGTCAGACAGGGTGGGACACTGAAGCTTTCTTT.